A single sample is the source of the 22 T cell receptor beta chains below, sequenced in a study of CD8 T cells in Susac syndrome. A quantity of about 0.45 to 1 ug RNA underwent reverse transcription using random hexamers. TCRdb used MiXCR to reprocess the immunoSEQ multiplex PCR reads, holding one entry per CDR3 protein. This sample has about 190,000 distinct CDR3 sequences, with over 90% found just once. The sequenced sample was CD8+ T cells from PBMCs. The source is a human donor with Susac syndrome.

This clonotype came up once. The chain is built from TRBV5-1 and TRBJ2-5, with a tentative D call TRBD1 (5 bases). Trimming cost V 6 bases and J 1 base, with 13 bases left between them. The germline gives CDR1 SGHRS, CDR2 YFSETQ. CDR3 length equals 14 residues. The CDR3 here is CASKTRQFQETQYF. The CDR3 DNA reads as TGCGCCAGCAAAACTCGACAGTTCCAAGAGACCCAGTACTTC.

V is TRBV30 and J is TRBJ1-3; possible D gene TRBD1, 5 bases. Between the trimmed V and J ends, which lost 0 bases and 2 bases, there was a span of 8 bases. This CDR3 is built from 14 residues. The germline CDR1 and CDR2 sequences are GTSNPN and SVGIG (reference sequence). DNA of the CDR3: TGTGCCTGGAGTGTAACCAGGGCTGGAAACACCATATATTTT. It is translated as CAWSVTRAGNTIYF.

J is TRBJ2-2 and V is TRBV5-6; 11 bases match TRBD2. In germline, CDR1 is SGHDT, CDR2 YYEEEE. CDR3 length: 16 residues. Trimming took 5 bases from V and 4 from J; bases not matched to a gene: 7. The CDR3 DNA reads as TGTGCCAGCAGTTTAGGACTAGCGGGCCTCACCGGGGAGCTGTTTTTT. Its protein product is CASSLGLAGLTGELFF.

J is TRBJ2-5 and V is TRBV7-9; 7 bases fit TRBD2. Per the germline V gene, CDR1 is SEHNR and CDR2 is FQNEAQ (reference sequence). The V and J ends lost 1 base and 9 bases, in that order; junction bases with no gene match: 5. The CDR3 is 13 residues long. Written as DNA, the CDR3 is TGTGCCAGCAGCTTAGGGGCCCGGGGGGCCCAGTACTTC. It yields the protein CASSLGARGAQYF.

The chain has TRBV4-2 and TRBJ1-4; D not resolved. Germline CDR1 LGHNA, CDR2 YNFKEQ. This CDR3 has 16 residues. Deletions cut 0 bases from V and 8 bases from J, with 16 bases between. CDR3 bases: TGTGCCAGCAGCCAAGATCGGTCGGCTAAAGGGGAAAAACTGTTTTTT. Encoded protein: CASSQDRSAKGEKLFF.

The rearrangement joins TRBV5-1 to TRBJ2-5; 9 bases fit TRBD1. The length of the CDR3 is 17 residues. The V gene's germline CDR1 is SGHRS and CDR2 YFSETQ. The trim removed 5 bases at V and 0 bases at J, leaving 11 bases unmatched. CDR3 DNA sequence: TGCGCCAGCAGTGGGGGACAGGGAGGACCCAACCAAGAGACCCAGTACTTC. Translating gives CASSGGQGGPNQETQYF.

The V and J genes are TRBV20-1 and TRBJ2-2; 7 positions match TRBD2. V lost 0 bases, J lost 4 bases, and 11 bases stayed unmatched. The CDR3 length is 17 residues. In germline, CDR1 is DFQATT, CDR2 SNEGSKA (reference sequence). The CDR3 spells CSARDPMRRESTGELFF. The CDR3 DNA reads TGCAGTGCTAGAGATCCGATGAGGCGGGAGAGCACCGGGGAGCTGTTTTTT.

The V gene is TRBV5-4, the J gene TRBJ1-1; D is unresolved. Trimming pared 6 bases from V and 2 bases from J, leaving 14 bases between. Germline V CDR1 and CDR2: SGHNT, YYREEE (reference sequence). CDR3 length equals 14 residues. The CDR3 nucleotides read TGTGCCAGCACCCAAGCTGGTCGTAACACTGAAGCTTTCTTT. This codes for CASTQAGRNTEAFF.

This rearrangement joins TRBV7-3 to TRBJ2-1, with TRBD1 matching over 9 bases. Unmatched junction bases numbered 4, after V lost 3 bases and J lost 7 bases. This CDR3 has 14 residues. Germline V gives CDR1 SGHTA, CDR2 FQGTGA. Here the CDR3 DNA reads TGTGCCAGCAGCTTCGGACAGGGGAGTAATGAGCAGTTCTTC. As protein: CASSFGQGSNEQFF.

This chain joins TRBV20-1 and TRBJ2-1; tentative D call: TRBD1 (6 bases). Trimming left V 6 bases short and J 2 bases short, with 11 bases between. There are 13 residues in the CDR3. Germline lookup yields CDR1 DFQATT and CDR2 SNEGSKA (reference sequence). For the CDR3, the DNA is TGCAGTGCCAACAGGGACACCTACAATGAGCAGTTCTTC. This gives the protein CSANRDTYNEQFF.

CDR3 nucleotide sequence: TGTACTCCACCGTGCTGGACAGGCACAGATACGCAGTATTTT. It encodes CTPPCWTGTDTQYF. This chain joins TRBV24-1 and TRBJ2-3, with D possibly TRBD1 on 6 matching bases. From germline, CDR1 is KGHDR and CDR2 SFDVKD. The CDR3 has 14 residues.

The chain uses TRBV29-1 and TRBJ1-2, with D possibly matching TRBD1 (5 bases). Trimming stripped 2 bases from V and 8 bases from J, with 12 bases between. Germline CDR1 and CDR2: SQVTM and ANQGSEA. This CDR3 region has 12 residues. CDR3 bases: TGCAGCGTTGAATACAGGAGGCACGGCTACACCTTC. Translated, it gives CSVEYRRHGYTF.

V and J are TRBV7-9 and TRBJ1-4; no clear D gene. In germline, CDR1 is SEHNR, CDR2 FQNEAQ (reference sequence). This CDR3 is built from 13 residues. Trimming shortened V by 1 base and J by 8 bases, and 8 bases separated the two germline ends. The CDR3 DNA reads TGTGCCAGCAGCTTAGTAACGAAAGAAAAACTGTTTTTT. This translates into CASSLVTKEKLFF.

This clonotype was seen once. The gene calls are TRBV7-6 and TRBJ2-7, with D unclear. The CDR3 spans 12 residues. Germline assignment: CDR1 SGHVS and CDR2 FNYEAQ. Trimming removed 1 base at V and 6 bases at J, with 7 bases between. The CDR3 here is CASSLVPAEQYF. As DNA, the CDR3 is TGTGCCAGCAGCTTAGTTCCCGCCGAGCAGTACTTC.

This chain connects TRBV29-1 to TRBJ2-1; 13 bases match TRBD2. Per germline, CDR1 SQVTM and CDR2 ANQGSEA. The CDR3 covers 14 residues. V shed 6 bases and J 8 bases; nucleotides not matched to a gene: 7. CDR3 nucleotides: TGCAGCGTGGAGGGACTAGCGGGGAGCGATGAGCAGTTCTTC. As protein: CSVEGLAGSDEQFF.

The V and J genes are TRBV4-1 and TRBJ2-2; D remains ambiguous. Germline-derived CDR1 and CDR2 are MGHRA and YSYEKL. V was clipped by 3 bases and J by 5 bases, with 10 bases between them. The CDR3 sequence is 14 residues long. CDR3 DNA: TGCGCCAGCAGCCATGGCCCCGGGACCGGGGAGCTGTTTTTT. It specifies CASSHGPGTGELFF.

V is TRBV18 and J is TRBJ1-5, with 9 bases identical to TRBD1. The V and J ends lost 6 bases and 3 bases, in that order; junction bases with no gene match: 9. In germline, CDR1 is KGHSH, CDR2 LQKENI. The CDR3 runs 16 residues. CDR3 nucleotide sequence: TGTGCCAGCTCGTCCGGGACAGGGCTCTTCAATCAGCCCCAGCATTTT. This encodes CASSSGTGLFNQPQHF.

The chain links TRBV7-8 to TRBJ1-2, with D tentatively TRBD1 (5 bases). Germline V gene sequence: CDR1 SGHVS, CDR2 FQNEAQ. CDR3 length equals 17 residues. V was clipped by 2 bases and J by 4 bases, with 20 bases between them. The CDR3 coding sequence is TGTGCCAGCAGCTTAAAGGGAGATGGGGGGAACGCCTATGGCTACACCTTC. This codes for CASSLKGDGGNAYGYTF.

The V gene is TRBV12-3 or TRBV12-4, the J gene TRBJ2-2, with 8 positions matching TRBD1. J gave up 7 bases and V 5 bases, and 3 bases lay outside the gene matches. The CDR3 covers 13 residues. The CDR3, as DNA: TGTGCCAGCAGTGGGACAGGCAGCGGGGAGCTGTTTTTT. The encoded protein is CASSGTGSGELFF.

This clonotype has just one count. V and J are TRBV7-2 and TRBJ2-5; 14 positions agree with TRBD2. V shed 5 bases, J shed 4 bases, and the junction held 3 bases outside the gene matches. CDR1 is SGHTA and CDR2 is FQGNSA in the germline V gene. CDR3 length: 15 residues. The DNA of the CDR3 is TGTGCCAGCAGCCCGGGGACTAGCGGGAGAGAGACCCAGTACTTC. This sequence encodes CASSPGTSGRETQYF.

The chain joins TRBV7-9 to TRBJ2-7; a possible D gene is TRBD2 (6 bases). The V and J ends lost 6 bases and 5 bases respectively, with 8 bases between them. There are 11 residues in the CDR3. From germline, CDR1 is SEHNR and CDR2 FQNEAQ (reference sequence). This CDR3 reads CASRREDEQYF. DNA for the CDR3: TGTGCCAGCAGGAGGGAGGACGAGCAGTACTTC.

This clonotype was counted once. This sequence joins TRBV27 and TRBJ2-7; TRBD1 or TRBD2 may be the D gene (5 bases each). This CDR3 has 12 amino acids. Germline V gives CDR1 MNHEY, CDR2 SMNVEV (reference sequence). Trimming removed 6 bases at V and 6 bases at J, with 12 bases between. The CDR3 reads CASRRGVGEQYF. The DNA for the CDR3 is TGTGCCAGCAGACGAGGGGTGGGCGAGCAGTACTTC.